This is a list of T cell receptor beta chains from one sample in a study. MiXCR, applied by TCRdb to the 5' RACE reads, yields one record per CDR3 protein. Here the sample spans about 40,000 distinct CDR3 sequences, 22% being singletons. The material sequenced was Tregs sorted from a lymph node. The receptors were gathered from a female donor with breast cancer. CDR3s include the opening cysteine and the closing phenylalanine or tryptophan. A D gene is named only where the DNA matches it firmly. Expanded clones get a size class; other rows say once, few or many, or leave the size out.

j_gene: TRBJ2-5
v_gene: TRBV4-1
d_gene: -
len: 15
abundance: few
CDR3aa: CASSQVSGAQETQYF
CDR3nt: TGCGCCAGCAGCCAAGTTTCTGGTGCTCAAGAGACCCAGTACTTC

j_gene: TRBJ2-5
v_gene: TRBV9
d_gene: TRBD2
len: 15
abundance: many
CDR3aa: CASSTWTSRKETQYF
CDR3nt: TGTGCCAGCAGCACTTGGACTAGCAGGAAGGAGACCCAGTACTTC

j_gene: TRBJ1-2
v_gene: TRBV19
d_gene: -
len: 14
abundance: -
CDR3aa: CASSRDRGSYGYAF
CDR3nt: TGTGCCAGTAGTCGGGACCGGGGATCCTATGGCTACGCCTTC

j_gene: TRBJ2-5
v_gene: TRBV27
d_gene: -
len: 14
abundance: few
CDR3aa: CASSLFHGLETQYF
CDR3nt: TGTGCCAGCAGTTTATTCCACGGTTTGGAGACCCAGTACTTT

j_gene: TRBJ2-5
v_gene: TRBV29-1
d_gene: -
len: 16
abundance: many
CDR3aa: CSVLATSVEHKETQYF
CDR3nt: TGCAGCGTTTTAGCTACGTCGGTGGAACATAAAGAGACCCAGTACTTC

j_gene: TRBJ1-2
v_gene: TRBV29-1
d_gene: -
len: 12
abundance: many
CDR3aa: CSVEGLLRGYTF
CDR3nt: TGCAGCGTTGAAGGACTACTTCGGGGCTACACCTTC

j_gene: TRBJ2-7
v_gene: TRBV12-3/TRBV12-4
d_gene: -
len: 11
abundance: many
CDR3aa: CASSFYGEQYF
CDR3nt: TGTGCCAGCAGTTTTTATGGGGAGCAGTACTTC

j_gene: TRBJ2-7
v_gene: TRBV4-1
d_gene: TRBD2
len: 15
abundance: many
CDR3aa: CASSQRLAGGYEQYF
CDR3nt: TGCGCCAGCAGCCAAAGACTAGCGGGAGGTTACGAGCAGTACTTC

j_gene: TRBJ2-2
v_gene: TRBV7-2
d_gene: -
len: 15
abundance: few
CDR3aa: CASSLEAGFTGELFF
CDR3nt: TGTGCCAGCAGCTTAGAGGCAGGGTTTACCGGGGAGCTGTTTTTT

j_gene: TRBJ2-1
v_gene: TRBV20-1
d_gene: TRBD2
len: 17
abundance: few
CDR3aa: CSAGTSGRAETYNEQFF
CDR3nt: TGCAGTGCTGGGACTAGCGGGAGGGCCGAAACCTACAATGAGCAGTTCTTC

j_gene: TRBJ2-2
v_gene: TRBV27
d_gene: -
len: 16
abundance: -
CDR3aa: CASSFRGARYSGELFF
CDR3nt: TGTGCCAGCAGTTTCCGGGGGGCTCGCTACTCCGGGGAGCTGTTTTTT

j_gene: TRBJ1-5
v_gene: TRBV6-1
d_gene: -
len: 14
abundance: many
CDR3aa: CASSLGQSHQLQHF
CDR3nt: TGTGCCAGCAGCCTTGGACAGTCCCATCAGCTCCAGCATTTT

j_gene: TRBJ2-7
v_gene: TRBV5-1
d_gene: TRBD2
len: 16
abundance: medium-sized
CDR3aa: CASSRQPGTSVHEQYF
CDR3nt: TGCGCCAGCAGCCGGCAGCCAGGGACTAGCGTACACGAGCAGTACTTC

j_gene: TRBJ1-3
v_gene: TRBV29-1
d_gene: -
len: 16
abundance: few
CDR3aa: CSVEDWAGSSGNTIYF
CDR3nt: TGCAGCGTTGAAGACTGGGCAGGCTCATCTGGAAACACCATATATTTT

j_gene: TRBJ2-2
v_gene: TRBV7-3
d_gene: -
len: 14
abundance: -
CDR3aa: CASSPGTNTGELFF
CDR3nt: TGTGCCAGCAGCCCCGGGACTAACACCGGGGAGCTGTTTTTT

j_gene: TRBJ2-5
v_gene: TRBV7-8
d_gene: TRBD2
len: 17
abundance: few
CDR3aa: CASSLVLAGTGGETQYF
CDR3nt: TGTGCCAGCAGCTTAGTTCTAGCGGGTACGGGCGGAGAGACCCAGTACTTC

j_gene: TRBJ2-1
v_gene: TRBV29-1
d_gene: TRBD2
len: 13
abundance: -
CDR3aa: CSVEVREGNEQFF
CDR3nt: TGCAGCGTTGAAGTCAGGGAGGGCAATGAGCAGTTCTTC

j_gene: TRBJ1-2
v_gene: TRBV4-3
d_gene: -
len: 15
abundance: few
CDR3aa: CASSQDTGGVKGYTF
CDR3nt: TGCGCCAGCAGCCAAGATACAGGAGGGGTTAAGGGCTACACCTTC

j_gene: TRBJ2-1
v_gene: TRBV12-3/TRBV12-4
d_gene: -
len: 14
abundance: -
CDR3aa: CASNTGTLYNGQFF
CDR3nt: TGTGCCAGCAACACCGGGACTCTGTACAATGGGCAGTTCTTC

j_gene: TRBJ2-3
v_gene: TRBV10-3
d_gene: -
len: 16
abundance: -
CDR3aa: CAISESDGRSTDTQYF
CDR3nt: TGTGCCATCAGTGAGTCGGATGGGAGAAGCACAGATACGCAGTATTTT

j_gene: TRBJ2-7
v_gene: TRBV4-1
d_gene: -
len: 15
abundance: many
CDR3aa: CASSQQPPFSYEQYF
CDR3nt: TGCGCCAGCAGCCAACAACCACCTTTCTCCTACGAGCAGTACTTC

j_gene: TRBJ1-2
v_gene: TRBV9
d_gene: TRBD1
len: 15
abundance: -
CDR3aa: CASSVATGTFDGYTF
CDR3nt: TGTGCCAGCAGCGTAGCGACAGGGACGTTCGATGGCTACACCTTC

j_gene: TRBJ1-2
v_gene: TRBV9
d_gene: TRBD1
len: 18
abundance: -
CDR3aa: CASSVAEEGRGLYYGYTF
CDR3nt: TGTGCCAGCAGCGTAGCGGAGGAAGGCAGGGGGCTTTACTATGGCTACACCTTC

j_gene: TRBJ2-7
v_gene: TRBV6-4
d_gene: -
len: 11
abundance: -
CDR3aa: CASMSSYEQYF
CDR3nt: TGTGCCAGCATGAGCTCCTACGAGCAGTACTTC

j_gene: TRBJ2-1
v_gene: TRBV24-1
d_gene: -
len: 13
abundance: -
CDR3aa: CAARRPGNNEQFF
CDR3nt: TGTGCCGCCCGACGACCCGGGAACAATGAGCAGTTCTTC

j_gene: TRBJ2-3
v_gene: TRBV7-2
d_gene: TRBD2
len: 15
abundance: many
CDR3aa: CASSLLLAGGVTQYF
CDR3nt: TGTGCCAGCAGCTTATTACTAGCGGGAGGGGTTACGCAGTATTTT

j_gene: TRBJ2-7
v_gene: TRBV12-3/TRBV12-4
d_gene: -
len: 12
abundance: -
CDR3aa: CASSLAYREQYF
CDR3nt: TGTGCCAGCAGTTTAGCGTATCGGGAGCAGTACTTC

j_gene: TRBJ2-7
v_gene: TRBV6-5
d_gene: -
len: 15
abundance: many
CDR3aa: CASSYSGGSSYEQYF
CDR3nt: TGTGCCAGCAGTTACTCAGGCGGCAGCTCCTACGAGCAGTACTTC

j_gene: TRBJ2-7
v_gene: TRBV4-2
d_gene: TRBD2
len: 15
abundance: many
CDR3aa: CASSQGLAGPYEQYF
CDR3nt: TGTGCCAGCAGCCAAGGGCTAGCGGGACCCTACGAGCAGTACTTC

j_gene: TRBJ2-7
v_gene: TRBV24-1
d_gene: -
len: 12
abundance: few
CDR3aa: CATSDWGYEQYF
CDR3nt: TGTGCCACCAGTGATTGGGGCTACGAGCAGTACTTC

j_gene: TRBJ2-5
v_gene: TRBV12-3/TRBV12-4
d_gene: -
len: 15
abundance: many
CDR3aa: CASSFSPGGGETQYF
CDR3nt: TGTGCCAGCAGTTTTAGCCCGGGTGGGGGAGAGACCCAGTACTTC